The 18 T cell receptor beta chains presented below share a single source sample, sequenced in a study of identical twins. In TCRdb, the 5' RACE reads were re-called with MiXCR into one record per CDR3 protein. In the table there are about 160,000 distinct CDR3 sequences, 3.5% of which are singletons. The sample consisted of memory T cells sorted from blood. Every receptor here comes from a man younger than 30 in good health.

This clonotype occurred many times. The chain uses TRBV20-1 and TRBJ2-3, with D perhaps matching TRBD1 (5 bases). The CDR3 length is 13 residues. Germline V lookup: CDR1 DFQATT, CDR2 SNEGSKA (reference sequence). Trimming left V 6 bases short and J 5 bases short, with 15 bases between. CDR3 sequence (DNA): TGCAGTGCACCGACAGAACCCCTAGATACGCAGTATTTT. Protein: CSAPTEPLDTQYF.

At least ten counts were recorded for this clonotype. The chain links TRBV7-2 to TRBJ1-1; no firm D call. V lost 4 bases and J lost 11, with 20 bases in between. CDR1 and CDR2 from the germline V gene are SGHTA and FQGNSA. This CDR3 comprises 14 residues. The DNA of the CDR3 is TGTGCCAGCAGCTCGGGCCTTAATGGAGTTGCGGCTTTCTTT. Protein sequence: CASSSGLNGVAAFF.

This clonotype was observed many times. This chain links TRBV20-1 with TRBJ1-5, with a tentative D call TRBD1 (5 bases). The CDR3 has 15 amino acids. The V end was cut by 2 bases, the J end by 5 bases, with 16 bases between. Per the germline V gene, CDR1 is DFQATT and CDR2 is SNEGSKA (reference sequence). The CDR3 DNA reads as TGCAGTGCTAGATCGCTCCAGGGAAGGGATCAGCCCCAGCATTTT. The encoded protein is CSARSLQGRDQPQHF.

This clonotype was picked up a small number of times. The chain joins TRBV5-1 to TRBJ2-1, with D perhaps TRBD2 (6 bases). The CDR3 has 15 amino acids. Trimming took 4 bases from V and 4 from J, leaving 15 bases between them. The V gene's germline CDR1 is SGHRS and CDR2 YFSETQ. The CDR3 DNA follows: TGCGCCAGCAGCCTAAGGCCGGAGGGTTACAATGAGCAGTTCTTC. Translating gives CASSLRPEGYNEQFF.

This clonotype was recorded at least ten times. The chain couples TRBV12-3 or TRBV12-4 to TRBJ1-3, with unresolved D. Deletions cut 5 bases from V and 4 bases from J, with 9 bases between. The CDR3 totals 13 residues. The DNA of the CDR3 is TGTGCCAGCAGTGAGTCAGGAGGAAACACCATATATTTT. It encodes CASSESGGNTIYF.

This sequence joins TRBV20-1 and TRBJ2-2; 10 bases align to TRBD2. Germline-derived CDR1 and CDR2 are DFQATT and SNEGSKA (reference sequence). The CDR3 totals 14 residues. Germline trimming cut 4 bases from V and 4 bases from J; bases unmatched to any gene: 3. The CDR3 reads CSATQREGTGELFF. In nucleotides, the CDR3 is TGCAGTGCTACCCAGCGGGAGGGCACCGGGGAGCTGTTTTTT.

This clonotype came up a few times. The rearrangement joins TRBV18 to TRBJ2-5, with 7 bases identical to TRBD1. Germline CDR1 is KGHSH and CDR2 is LQKENI. This CDR3 spans 15 amino acids. Losses at the gene ends were 4 bases for V and 2 bases for J; bases not matched to a gene: 7. CDR3 coding DNA: TGTGCCAGCTCACTCGGACAGGCTAAACAAGAGACCCAGTACTTC. Protein product: CASSLGQAKQETQYF. Full variable domain (missing parts from reference TRBV18 and TRBJ2-5): NAGVMQNPRHLVRRRGQEARLRCSPMKGHSHVYWYRQLPEEGLKFMVYLQKENIIDESGMPKERFSAEFPKEGPSILRIQQVVRGDSAAYFCASSLGQAKQETQYFGPGTRLLVL.

There are many counts of this clonotype. The V and J genes are TRBV20-1 and TRBJ2-6; no clear D gene. From germline, CDR1 is DFQATT and CDR2 SNEGSKA (reference sequence). This CDR3 region has 13 residues. V shed 3 bases and J shed 1 base, with 4 bases lying between them. The CDR3 region has the DNA TGCAGTGCTAGGCCTTCTGGGGCCAACGTCCTGACTTTC. This encodes CSARPSGANVLTF.

This clonotype was found many times. The chain carries TRBV3-1 and TRBJ2-7; D gene ambiguous. The CDR3 is 16 amino acids. Deletions cut 4 bases from V and 4 bases from J, with 20 bases between. Germline values: CDR1 LGHDT, CDR2 YNNKEL (reference sequence). CDR3 coding DNA: TGTGCCAGCAGCCCCCTCCGTAACAGCGCAGGATACGAGCAGTACTTC. It is translated as CASSPLRNSAGYEQYF.

This clonotype appeared a few times. V and J are TRBV30 and TRBJ2-7; 10 positions match TRBD1. This CDR3 has 15 residues. V was clipped by 0 bases and J by 6 bases; unmatched bases: 8. CDR1 and CDR2 (germline): GTSNPN, SVGIG (reference sequence). The CDR3 loop reads CAWSVRGQGWSEQYV. The CDR3 region has the DNA TGTGCCTGGAGTGTACGGGGACAGGGGTGGAGCGAGCAGTACGTC.

This clonotype was detected many times. The rearrangement joins TRBV5-5 to TRBJ1-2, with TRBD1 as a possible D gene (6 bases). The V gene lost 3 bases and the J gene lost 5 bases, with 11 bases spanning the gap. The germline V gene encodes CDR1 SGHKS and CDR2 YYEKEE (reference sequence). This CDR3 contains 13 residues. The CDR3 loop reads CASSWGAGYGYTF. DNA of the CDR3: TGTGCCAGCAGCTGGGGGGCAGGGTATGGCTACACCTTC.

This clonotype was found many times. The chain links TRBV20-1 to TRBJ2-1; D might be TRBD1 (6 bases). Trimming left V 0 bases short and J 4 bases short, with 16 bases between. The CDR3 extends over 16 amino acids. Looked up from germline, CDR1 is DFQATT and CDR2 is SNEGSKA (reference sequence). CDR3 coding DNA: TGCAGTGCTAGAGAGCCGACAGGAAAACCGTACAATGAGCAGTTCTTC. Amino acid sequence: CSAREPTGKPYNEQFF.

This clonotype was seen at least ten times. The chain couples TRBV5-1 to TRBJ1-4; 7 nucleotides align to TRBD1. The germline gives CDR1 SGHRS, CDR2 YFSETQ. The CDR3 spans 15 residues. Unmatched junction bases numbered 12, after V lost 3 bases and J lost 10 bases. The chain's CDR3 is CASSSPGGRDGKLFF. As DNA, the CDR3 is TGCGCCAGCAGCTCCCCAGGGGGGCGAGATGGAAAACTGTTTTTT.

This clonotype was found a few times. The chain recombines TRBV6-2 or TRBV6-3 with TRBJ1-2, with TRBD1 as a possible D gene (6 bases). The CDR3 extends over 12 amino acids. Trimming cost V 8 bases and J 3 bases, with 10 bases left between them. Germline V gene lookup returns CDR1 MNHEY and CDR2 SVGEGT. The CDR3 DNA sequence: TGTGCCAGCCAAAGGGGGGACTATGGCTACACCTTC. Translation: CASQRGDYGYTF.

This clonotype showed up many times. This sequence joins TRBV19 and TRBJ1-2, with D possibly matching TRBD1 (5 bases). V was pared by 7 bases and J by 6 bases, with 15 bases between. CDR3 length equals 13 residues. Germline V gives CDR1 LNHDA, CDR2 SQIVND (reference sequence). The CDR3 DNA sequence: TGTGCCAGTACTATCGGCTGGGGCAATGGCTACACCTTC. Translation: CASTIGWGNGYTF. The whole variable domain, remainder taken from reference TRBV19 and TRBJ1-2, is DGGITQSPKYLFRKEGQNVTLSCEQNLNHDAMYWYRQDPGQGLRLIYYSQIVNDFQKGDIAEGYSVSREKKESFPLTVTSAQKNPTAFYLCASTIGWGNGYTFGSGTRLTVV.

Many counts were recorded for this clonotype. The final CDR3 position lacks the conserved phenylalanine or tryptophan, pointing to a likely read error. The V call is TRBV4-1, the J call TRBJ2-5, with TRBD2 matching over 8 bases. CDR1 MGHRA and CDR2 YSYEKL come from the germline V gene. CDR3 length: 16 residues. Losses at the gene ends were 3 bases for V and 4 bases for J; bases not matched to a gene: 10. This CDR3 reads CASSQRGSGIRETQYI. In DNA, the CDR3 is TGCGCCAGCAGCCAGAGGGGTAGCGGGATTAGAGAGACCCAGTACATC.

In this sample, this clonotype turned up many times. DNA of the CDR3: TGTGCCAGCACGGCAAGCGGAGAGCAGTTCTTC. Translated, it gives CASTASGEQFF. V is TRBV6-6 and J is TRBJ2-1, with D perhaps TRBD2 (5 bases). Germline CDR1 MNHNY, CDR2 SVGAGI (reference sequence). V lost 7 bases and J 10 bases, leaving 11 bases between the germline ends. The length of the CDR3 is 11 residues.

This clonotype was recorded many times. This chain connects TRBV27 to TRBJ2-1, with D possibly matching TRBD2 (6 bases). V lost 6 bases to trimming and J lost 1 base, with 19 bases between them. There are 17 residues in the CDR3. Germline V CDR1 and CDR2: MNHEY, SMNVEV (reference sequence). The CDR3 bases are TGTGCCAGCAGCCCGGTAAGGTTAGGGAGGTCCTACAATGAGCAGTTCTTC. Translation: CASSPVRLGRSYNEQFF.